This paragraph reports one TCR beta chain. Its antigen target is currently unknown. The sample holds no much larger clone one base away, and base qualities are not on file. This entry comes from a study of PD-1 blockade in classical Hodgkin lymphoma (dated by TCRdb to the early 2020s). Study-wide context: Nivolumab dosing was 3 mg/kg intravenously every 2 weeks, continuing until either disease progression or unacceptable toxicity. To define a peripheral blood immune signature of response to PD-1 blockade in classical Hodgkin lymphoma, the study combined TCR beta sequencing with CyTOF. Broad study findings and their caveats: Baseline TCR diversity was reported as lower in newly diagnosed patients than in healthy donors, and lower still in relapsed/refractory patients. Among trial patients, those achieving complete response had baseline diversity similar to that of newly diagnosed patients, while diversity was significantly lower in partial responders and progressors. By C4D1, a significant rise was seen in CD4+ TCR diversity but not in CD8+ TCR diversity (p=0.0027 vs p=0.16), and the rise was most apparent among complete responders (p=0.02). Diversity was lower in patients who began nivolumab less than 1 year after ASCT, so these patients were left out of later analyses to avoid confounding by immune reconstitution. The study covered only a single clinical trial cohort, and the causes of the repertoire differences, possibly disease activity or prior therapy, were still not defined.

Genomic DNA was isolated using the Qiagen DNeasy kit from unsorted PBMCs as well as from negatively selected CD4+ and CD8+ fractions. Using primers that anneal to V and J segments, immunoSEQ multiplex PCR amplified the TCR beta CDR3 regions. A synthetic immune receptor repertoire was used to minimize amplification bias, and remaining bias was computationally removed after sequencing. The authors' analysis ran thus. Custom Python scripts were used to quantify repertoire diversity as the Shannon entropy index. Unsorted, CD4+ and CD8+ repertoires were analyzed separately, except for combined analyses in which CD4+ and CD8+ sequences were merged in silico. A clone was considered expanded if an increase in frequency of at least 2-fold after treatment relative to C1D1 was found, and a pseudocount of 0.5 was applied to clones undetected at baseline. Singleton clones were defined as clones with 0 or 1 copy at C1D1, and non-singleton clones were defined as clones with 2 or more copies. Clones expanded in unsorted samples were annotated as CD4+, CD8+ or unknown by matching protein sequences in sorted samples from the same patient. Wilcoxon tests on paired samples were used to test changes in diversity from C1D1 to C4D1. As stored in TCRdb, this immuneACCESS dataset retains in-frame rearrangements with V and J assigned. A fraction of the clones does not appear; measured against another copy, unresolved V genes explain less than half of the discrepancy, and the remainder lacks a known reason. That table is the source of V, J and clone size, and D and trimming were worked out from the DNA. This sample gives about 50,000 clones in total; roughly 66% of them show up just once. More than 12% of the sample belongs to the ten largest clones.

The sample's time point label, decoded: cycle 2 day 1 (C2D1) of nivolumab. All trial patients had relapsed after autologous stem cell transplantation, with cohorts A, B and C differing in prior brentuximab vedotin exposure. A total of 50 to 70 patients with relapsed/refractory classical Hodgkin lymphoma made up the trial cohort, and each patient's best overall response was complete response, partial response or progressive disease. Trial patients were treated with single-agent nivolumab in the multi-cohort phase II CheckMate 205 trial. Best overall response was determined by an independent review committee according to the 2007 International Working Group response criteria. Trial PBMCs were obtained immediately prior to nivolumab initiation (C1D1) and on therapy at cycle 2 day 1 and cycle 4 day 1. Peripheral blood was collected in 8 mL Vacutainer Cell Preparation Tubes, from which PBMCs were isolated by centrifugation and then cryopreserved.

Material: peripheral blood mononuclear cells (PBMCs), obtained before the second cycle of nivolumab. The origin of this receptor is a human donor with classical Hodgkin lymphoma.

DNA sequence: TGTGCCAGCAGCTACCGGAGGACAGGGAGCGAGCAGTACTTC. Its amino acids are CASSYRRTGSEQYF. Rearrangement joined TRBV7-9 to TRBJ2-7; 8 middle bases align to TRBD1. There are 14 amino acids in the CDR3, from cysteine to phenylalanine inclusive. Of all the DNA, just the CDR3 is kept, 42 bases in frame from base 1. V loses 4 bases at its end and J loses 6 bases; junction bases beyond the gene matches: 8. The germline V gene encodes CDR1 SEHNR and CDR2 FQNEAQ (reference sequence).